A selection of T cell receptor beta chains follows, all from one sample in a study of circulating and synovial CD4+ cells in juvenile arthritis. Libraries were prepared by immunoSEQ multiplex PCR; TCRdb keeps only in-frame clonotypes and omits some of them. Of around 32,000 clones detected, around 93% appear once; the ten largest clones hold around 3%. Sample: CD4+ T cells from blood. The receptors originated from a human donor with juvenile idiopathic arthritis. The CDR3 runs from the conserved cysteine through the conserved F or W. Fields, in order: J gene, D gene, V gene, clone size, CDR3 DNA, CDR3 protein. A D gene is named only where the DNA matches it firmly. Expanded clones are given a class, and other clones once, few, many or no size at all.

j_call: TRBJ2-1; d_call: -; v_call: TRBV5-6; clone_size: -; cdr3_nt: TGTGCCAGCAGTACGACGTCAGGACTCCTAAATGAGCAGTTCTTC; cdr3_aa: CASSTTSGLLNEQFF
j_call: TRBJ2-1; d_call: TRBD1; v_call: TRBV14; clone_size: -; cdr3_nt: TGTGCCAGCAGCGAAGGAGTCGGGGGCAGGGGGCTATACAATGAGCAGTTCTTC; cdr3_aa: CASSEGVGGRGLYNEQFF
j_call: TRBJ2-3; d_call: -; v_call: TRBV9; clone_size: -; cdr3_nt: TGTGCCAGCAGCGTAGGTCAGAGGACAGATACGCAGTATTTT; cdr3_aa: CASSVGQRTDTQYF
j_call: TRBJ2-7; d_call: TRBD1; v_call: TRBV5-1; clone_size: -; cdr3_nt: TGCGCCAGCAGCTCCGGGACAGACTACTACGAGCAGTACTTC; cdr3_aa: CASSSGTDYYEQYF
j_call: TRBJ1-2; d_call: -; v_call: TRBV5-5; clone_size: -; cdr3_nt: TGTGCCAGCAGCTTGGAGAGTAGACAGTTGAATTGGGGCTACACCTTC; cdr3_aa: CASSLESRQLNWGYTF
j_call: TRBJ1-5; d_call: TRBD1; v_call: TRBV2; clone_size: once; cdr3_nt: TGTGCCAGCAGTCCCGGGACAGGGGAGGTTCAGCCCCAGCATTTT; cdr3_aa: CASSPGTGEVQPQHF
j_call: TRBJ1-2; d_call: -; v_call: TRBV5-6; clone_size: -; cdr3_nt: TGTGCCAGCAGCTTGCCGGGGACTGATGGCTACACCTTC; cdr3_aa: CASSLPGTDGYTF
j_call: TRBJ2-3; d_call: -; v_call: TRBV19; clone_size: -; cdr3_nt: TGTGCCAGTAGTTTCTTGACAGCTAGCACAGATACGCAGTATTTT; cdr3_aa: CASSFLTASTDTQYF
j_call: TRBJ1-4; d_call: -; v_call: TRBV13; clone_size: -; cdr3_nt: TGTGCCAGCAGCTTATACGGTCCAAATGAAAAACTGTTTTTT; cdr3_aa: CASSLYGPNEKLFF
j_call: TRBJ2-7; d_call: TRBD1; v_call: TRBV2; clone_size: -; cdr3_nt: TGTGCCAGCAGCCCTGACAGGGTTCTTCCCTACGAGCAGTACTTC; cdr3_aa: CASSPDRVLPYEQYF
j_call: TRBJ2-2; d_call: -; v_call: TRBV18; clone_size: -; cdr3_nt: TGTGCCAGCTCACCCCGCACAGCTAACACCGGGGAGCTGTTTTTT; cdr3_aa: CASSPRTANTGELFF
j_call: TRBJ1-2; d_call: -; v_call: TRBV18; clone_size: -; cdr3_nt: TGTGCCAGCTCACCGGACAGAAACTATGGCTACACCTTC; cdr3_aa: CASSPDRNYGYTF
j_call: TRBJ2-5; d_call: -; v_call: TRBV4-2; clone_size: -; cdr3_nt: TGTGCCAGCAGCCAAGAATGGGTTGGGCCCAAAGAGACCCAGTACTTC; cdr3_aa: CASSQEWVGPKETQYF
j_call: TRBJ1-2; d_call: -; v_call: TRBV28; clone_size: -; cdr3_nt: TGTGCCAGCAGTTTGGGTCGAGGTTTCTATGGCTACACCTTC; cdr3_aa: CASSLGRGFYGYTF
j_call: TRBJ2-1; d_call: TRBD2; v_call: TRBV19; clone_size: -; cdr3_nt: TGTGCCAGTAGTATATCGGGTTACTGGCTAGCGGGAAATGAGCAGTTCTTC; cdr3_aa: CASSISGYWLAGNEQFF
j_call: TRBJ1-1; d_call: -; v_call: TRBV7-9; clone_size: -; cdr3_nt: TGTGCCAGCAGCTTAGCGCGGGTCGTGAACACTGAAGCTTTCTTT; cdr3_aa: CASSLARVVNTEAFF
j_call: TRBJ2-7; d_call: TRBD2; v_call: TRBV5-6; clone_size: -; cdr3_nt: TGTGCCAGCAGCCGTTTAGCGGGAGGCTACGAGCAGTACTTC; cdr3_aa: CASSRLAGGYEQYF
j_call: TRBJ2-7; d_call: TRBD1; v_call: TRBV29-1; clone_size: -; cdr3_nt: TGCAGCGTTGAGGAACAGGGGGCGCACTACGAGCAGTACTTC; cdr3_aa: CSVEEQGAHYEQYF
j_call: TRBJ1-2; d_call: -; v_call: TRBV19; clone_size: -; cdr3_nt: TGTGCCAGTAGTCTTGGACATCTGGGCTATGGCTACACCTTC; cdr3_aa: CASSLGHLGYGYTF
j_call: TRBJ1-2; d_call: TRBD1; v_call: TRBV29-1; clone_size: -; cdr3_nt: TGCAGCGTTGAATCGGAGGGGGCGGGCGGCTACACCTTC; cdr3_aa: CSVESEGAGGYTF
j_call: TRBJ2-3; d_call: TRBD1; v_call: TRBV6-1; clone_size: once; cdr3_nt: TGTGCCAGCAGTGAATACGGCAGGGGGCCAGATACGCAGTATTTT; cdr3_aa: CASSEYGRGPDTQYF
j_call: TRBJ2-4; d_call: TRBD1; v_call: TRBV6-1; clone_size: -; cdr3_nt: TGTGCCGGCAGTGATTTAGGGACAGGGGTGGGAAACATTCAGTACTTC; cdr3_aa: CAGSDLGTGVGNIQYF
j_call: TRBJ1-3; d_call: -; v_call: TRBV5-1; clone_size: -; cdr3_nt: TGCGCCAGCAGCCGCGGACAACCTGCCGGAAACACCATATATTTT; cdr3_aa: CASSRGQPAGNTIYF
j_call: TRBJ2-5; d_call: TRBD2; v_call: TRBV20-1; clone_size: -; cdr3_nt: TGCAGTGCTAGAGCGGGAGGGACCCAGTACTTC; cdr3_aa: CSARAGGTQYF
j_call: TRBJ1-2; d_call: -; v_call: TRBV19; clone_size: -; cdr3_nt: TGTGCCAGTAGTAGAGGGTACGGCTACACCTTC; cdr3_aa: CASSRGYGYTF
j_call: TRBJ2-7; d_call: -; v_call: TRBV12-1; clone_size: once; cdr3_nt: TGTGCCAGCAGCTGGAAACAGGGGGCGCTGGCTAGCGGGCTATCCTACGAGCAGTACTTC; cdr3_aa: CASSWKQGALASGLSYEQYF
j_call: TRBJ2-1; d_call: -; v_call: TRBV30; clone_size: -; cdr3_nt: TGTGCCTGGAGTGTAACCAGCGTGCCCTACAATGAGCAGTTCTTC; cdr3_aa: CAWSVTSVPYNEQFF
j_call: TRBJ2-3; d_call: -; v_call: TRBV19; clone_size: -; cdr3_nt: TGTGCCAGTAGTATAAATGGAAAGGGAGTAGTGTATTTT; cdr3_aa: CASSINGKGVVYF
j_call: TRBJ2-1; d_call: TRBD1; v_call: TRBV18; clone_size: few; cdr3_nt: TGTGCCAGCTCAACCGGGACAGGGGGTTATGAGCAGTTCTTC; cdr3_aa: CASSTGTGGYEQFF
j_call: TRBJ1-2; d_call: TRBD1; v_call: TRBV29-1; clone_size: -; cdr3_nt: TGCAGCGTTGGGGACAGAGCTAACTATGGCTACACCTTC; cdr3_aa: CSVGDRANYGYTF
j_call: TRBJ2-3; d_call: TRBD2; v_call: TRBV27; clone_size: -; cdr3_nt: TGTGCCAGCAGTTTCATAGCGGGAGGGTCAGATACGCAGTATTTT; cdr3_aa: CASSFIAGGSDTQYF
j_call: TRBJ1-1; d_call: -; v_call: TRBV6-1; clone_size: once; cdr3_nt: TGTGCCAGCAGTGAAAGGGGGGGCGCGTATGAAGCTTTCTTT; cdr3_aa: CASSERGGAYEAFF
j_call: TRBJ2-5; d_call: TRBD1; v_call: TRBV9; clone_size: -; cdr3_nt: TGTGCCAGCAGCTTAACAGGGGAGAGAGAGACCCAGTACTTC; cdr3_aa: CASSLTGERETQYF
j_call: TRBJ2-3; d_call: TRBD2; v_call: TRBV9; clone_size: -; cdr3_nt: TGTGCCAGCAGCGCGGTGCTAGCGGCACACACAGATACGCAGTATTTT; cdr3_aa: CASSAVLAAHTDTQYF
j_call: TRBJ2-2; d_call: TRBD1; v_call: TRBV7-9; clone_size: -; cdr3_nt: TGTGCCAGCAGCCAAAGGACAGGAGCGACCGGGGAGCTGTTTTTT; cdr3_aa: CASSQRTGATGELFF